This T cell receptor (beta chain) is from a study of blood T cell repertoires in COVID-19. At the level of the study: Sites in the United States, Italy and Spain provided acute and convalescent COVID-19 samples.

Trimming at V came to 6 bases and at J to 2 bases, leaving 3 bases not matched to a gene. The V gene's germline CDR1 is LNHDA and CDR2 SQIVND (reference sequence). CDR3 size: 13 residues. During active infection, Seattle patients enrolled and were then monitored through disease. Study processing details: By means of reference gene primer amplification, nucleated cell counts were estimated. Clones were read by immunoSEQ multiplex PCR, and TCRdb kept only the in-frame ones, dropping some. Clone size and the V and J calls come from that table; the DNA yielded D and trimming. The sample has a few hundred thousand clones; approximately 90% are singletons.

Source material: peripheral blood. This clonotype originated in a woman aged 45-65 years with COVID-19, enrolled during active disease. The chain couples TRBV19 to TRBJ1-2; 7 positions agree with TRBD1. The chain's CDR3 is CASRMTGNYGYTF. In DNA, the CDR3 is TGTGCCAGTAGAATGACAGGGAACTATGGCTACACCTTC.